Following are 15 T cell receptor beta chains from one sample sequenced in a study of blood T cell repertoires in COVID-19. Generated by immunoSEQ multiplex PCR, the TCRdb table keeps only in-frame clones and is missing some. The sample carries approximately 87,000 clones, approximately 90% recorded once. The source material was peripheral blood. The receptors were sampled from a man between 65 and 85 years old with active or convalescent COVID-19.

V and J are TRBV5-8 and TRBJ1-4; 8 bases fit TRBD1. V shed 4 bases, J shed 6 bases, and the junction held 8 bases outside the gene matches. The CDR3 spans 15 residues. CDR1 is SGHTS, CDR2 YDEGEE, per germline. The CDR3 region has the DNA TGTGCCAGCAGCGAGGACAGGGACTTGTATGAAAAACTGTTTTTT. It codes for CASSEDRDLYEKLFF.

CDR3 protein: CASSQPGQEAFF. The CDR3 DNA reads TGCGCCAGCAGCCAACCGGGACAGGAAGCTTTCTTT. This sequence joins TRBV4-1 and TRBJ1-1; TRBD1 matches 7 bases. V dropped 2 bases and J dropped 8; count of bases not matched to a gene: 2. CDR1 and CDR2 from the germline V gene are MGHRA and YSYEKL. This CDR3 comprises 12 residues.

The chain recombines TRBV27 with TRBJ2-3; 10 bases fit TRBD1. J lost 0 bases, V lost 4 bases, and 7 bases had no gene match. The CDR3 is made up of 17 amino acids. CDR1 MNHEY and CDR2 SMNVEV come from the germline V gene (reference sequence). The CDR3 loop reads CASSSDWTGGSTDTQYF. The CDR3 region has the DNA TGTGCCAGCAGTTCCGATTGGACAGGGGGGAGCACAGATACGCAGTATTTT.

The chain couples TRBV4-1 to TRBJ1-5; 10 bases are shared with TRBD1. Germline lookup yields CDR1 MGHRA and CDR2 YSYEKL. The CDR3 extends over 15 amino acids. V trimming: 4 bases; J trimming: 4 bases; junction bases outside the gene matches: 4. The CDR3 DNA follows: TGCGCCAGCAGCCTCGGGGGACAGGGGAATCAGCCCCAGCATTTT. Translation: CASSLGGQGNQPQHF.

This clone came up a few times. This rearrangement joins TRBV5-4 to TRBJ2-3; perhaps TRBD2 as D (6 bases). Per the germline V gene, CDR1 is SGHNT and CDR2 is YYREEE (reference sequence). V dropped 0 bases and J dropped 0 bases, with 11 bases sitting between them. The CDR3 covers 16 residues. CDR3 coding DNA: TGTGCCAGCAGCTTGGCCGGAGGGACTAGCACAGATACGCAGTATTTT. Translated: CASSLAGGTSTDTQYF. Combining the CDR3 with reference TRBV5-4 and TRBJ2-3 gives the whole variable domain ETGVTQSPTHLIKTRGQQVTLRCSSQSGHNTVSWYQQALGQGPQFIFQYYREEENGRGNFPPRFSGLQFPNYSSELNVNALELDDSALYLCASSLAGGTSTDTQYFGPGTRLTVL.

The chain carries TRBV5-6 and TRBJ1-2; D not certain. The CDR3 runs to 14 residues. Germline V CDR1 and CDR2: SGHDT, YYEEEE. V was shortened by 1 base and J by 4 bases, with 11 bases between the two germline ends. Written as DNA, the CDR3 is TGTGCCAGCAGCTTGCAGGATACCTCCTATGGCTACACCTTC. Its protein is CASSLQDTSYGYTF.

V gene TRBV28 combines with J gene TRBJ1-6; no definite D call. Germline V gene data show CDR1 as MDHEN and CDR2 as SYDVKM. The CDR3 has 15 residues. The CDR3 reads CATLTGSTRDSPLHF. The CDR3 DNA sequence: TGTGCTACATTGACGGGGAGCACCCGGGATTCACCCCTCCACTTT.

This clone was counted a single time. The rearrangement joins TRBV7-9 to TRBJ2-7, with 11 bases matching TRBD1. Germline-derived CDR1 and CDR2 are SEHNR and FQNEAQ (reference sequence). CDR3 length equals 14 residues. V shed 5 bases, J shed 6 bases, and the junction held 6 bases outside the gene matches. The CDR3 spells CASSVGTGGREQYF. Written as DNA, the CDR3 is TGTGCCAGCAGCGTCGGGACAGGGGGGCGCGAGCAGTACTTC.

V usage is TRBV9 and J usage is TRBJ1-2; the D gene is possibly TRBD1 (6 bases). This CDR3 is built from 15 residues. Germline V lookup: CDR1 SGDLS, CDR2 YYNGEE. V lost 2 bases and J lost 4, with 15 bases in between. CDR3 in amino acids: CASSVTGGSIYGYTF. CDR3 in DNA: TGTGCCAGCAGCGTTACGGGGGGCTCTATCTATGGCTACACCTTC.

The V and J genes are TRBV5-1 and TRBJ2-2; 10 nucleotides align to TRBD1. The CDR3 spans 16 residues. Germline CDR1 is SGHRS and CDR2 is YFSETQ. The trim removed 3 bases at V and 5 bases at J, leaving 7 bases unmatched. This CDR3 is CASSSRGDRGTGELFF. DNA of the CDR3: TGCGCCAGCAGCTCCCGAGGGGACAGGGGAACCGGGGAGCTGTTTTTT. Full variable domain (outside the CDR3, taken from reference TRBV5-1 and TRBJ2-2): KAGVTQTPRYLIKTRGQQVTLSCSPISGHRSVSWYQQTPGQGLQFLFEYFSETQRNKGNFPGRFSGRQFSNSRSEMNVSTLELGDSALYLCASSSRGDRGTGELFFGEGSRLTVL.

This clone appeared once. V usage is TRBV6-5 and J usage is TRBJ1-1; weak D call: TRBD1 (5 bases). The V end was cut by 0 bases, the J end by 4 bases, with 12 bases between. The CDR3 spans 15 residues. Germline V gene lookup returns CDR1 MNHEY and CDR2 SVGAGI. The CDR3, as DNA: TGTGCCAGCAGTTACTCTCGGGGGTTGGTCACTGAAGCTTTCTTT. Amino acids: CASSYSRGLVTEAFF.

The chain links TRBV5-1 to TRBJ2-2; D is perhaps TRBD2 (6 bases). The CDR3 loop spans 17 amino acids. V was trimmed by 4 bases and J by 0 bases, leaving 16 bases between them. The germline gives CDR1 SGHRS, CDR2 YFSETQ. The chain's CDR3 is CASSLTRRDPNTGELFF. DNA for the CDR3: TGCGCCAGCAGCCTGACGAGGCGGGACCCGAACACCGGGGAGCTGTTTTTT.

The CDR3 is CATSDSKTGSNEKLFF. CDR3 nucleotides: TGTGCCACCAGTGATTCCAAGACAGGTTCTAATGAAAAACTGTTTTTT. The rearrangement links TRBV24-1 to TRBJ1-4; weak D call: TRBD1 (6 bases). In germline, CDR1 is KGHDR, CDR2 SFDVKD. V was pared by 2 bases and J by 3 bases, with 12 bases between. The CDR3 spans 16 residues.

The V and J genes are TRBV30 and TRBJ2-3; 8 nucleotides align to TRBD2. V was clipped by 2 bases and J by 4 bases; unmatched bases: 8. Germline CDR1 GTSNPN, CDR2 SVGIG (reference sequence). This CDR3 has 15 amino acids. The CDR3 coding sequence is TGTGCCTGGAGTCCAACAGCGGGAGCCCCAGATACGCAGTATTTT. Protein product: CAWSPTAGAPDTQYF.

The chain has TRBV28 and TRBJ1-6; a possible D gene is TRBD1 (6 bases). This CDR3 region has 15 residues. CDR1 and CDR2 (germline): MDHEN, SYDVKM. The ends were cut back, 2 bases at V and 7 bases at J, with 12 bases in the middle. CDR3 amino acids: CASSLGGARNSPLHF. The CDR3 DNA sequence: TGTGCCAGCAGTTTAGGGGGGGCGCGAAATTCACCCCTCCACTTT.